The T cell receptor beta chain described here comes from a study of shared clonotypes between healthy human individuals. Study observations and caveats: On the whole, naive subsets had larger estimated richness than memory subsets had.

Germline CDR1 SQVTM, CDR2 ANQGSEA. J was trimmed by 1 base and V by 5 bases; bases with no gene match: 6. The CDR3 runs 14 residues. As concerns this clone: Its antigen is unidentified.

In the CD4+ fraction, cells were divided into CD45RA+ naive and CD45RA-negative memory subsets. The data were produced by immunoSEQ multiplex PCR, yet TCRdb's version contains in-frame clones alone and is incomplete. Found here are about 960,000 clones, roughly 72% of them singletons; the top ten hold about 1.5%. V gene TRBV29-1 combines with J gene TRBJ2-3; 7 bases agree with TRBD1. This clonotype was obtained from a man aged 18 to 29 in good health. The sequenced sample consisted of memory CD4+ T cells sorted from blood. Regarding subset: CD45RA-negative fraction. The CDR3 DNA sequence: TGCAGCGTTCCGAGACAGGGTGGCACAGATACGCAGTATTTT. This sequence encodes CSVPRQGGTDTQYF.